The clone carrying this T cell receptor beta chain was seen many times. These data originate in a study of neurological immune-mediated disorders. TCRdb reprocessed the 5' RACE reads via MiXCR and lists one record per CDR3 protein. This table has 65,000 to 90,000 distinct CDR3 sequences, roughly 4.7% appearing once. Trimming stripped 5 bases from V and 7 bases from J, with 8 bases between. CDR1 ENHRY and CDR2 SYGVKD come from the germline V gene. The CDR3 is made up of 11 amino acids. The TCR was taken from a woman aged 30 to 39 with multiple sclerosis. The gene calls are TRBV10-3 and TRBJ1-2, with a tentative D call TRBD1 (5 bases). Sequencing used PBMCs. This CDR3 is CAISPGTGYTF. The CDR3 DNA sequence: TGTGCCATCAGTCCAGGGACTGGCTACACCTTC.